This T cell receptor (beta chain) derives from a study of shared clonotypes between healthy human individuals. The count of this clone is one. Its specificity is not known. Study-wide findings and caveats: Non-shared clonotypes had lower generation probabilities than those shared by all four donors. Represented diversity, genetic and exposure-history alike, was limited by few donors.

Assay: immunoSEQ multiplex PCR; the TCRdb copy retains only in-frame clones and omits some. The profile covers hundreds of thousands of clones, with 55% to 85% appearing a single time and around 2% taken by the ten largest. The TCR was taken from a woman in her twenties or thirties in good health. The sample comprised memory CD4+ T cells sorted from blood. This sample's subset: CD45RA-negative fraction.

CDR3 coding DNA: TGCAGCGTCGACAGGGTAAAGAACACTGAAGCTTTCTTT. Its protein is CSVDRVKNTEAFF. This sequence joins TRBV29-1 and TRBJ1-1; TRBD1 aligns across 7 bases. CDR1 is SQVTM, CDR2 ANQGSEA, per germline. The CDR3 sequence is 13 residues long. Trimming took 6 bases from V and 1 from J; bases not matched to a gene: 5.